The rows below give T cell receptor beta chains drawn from one sample of a study of monozygotic twins with inflammatory bowel disease. One entry per CDR3 protein, without DNA, is what TCRdb gives after re-calling the 5' RACE reads. The sample has fewer than 350,000 distinct CDR3 sequences. Sequenced: blood. These receptors all stem from a human donor with ulcerative colitis or Crohn's disease, or a healthy co-twin of an affected twin (not recorded which). Both conserved end residues are part of each CDR3. Fields, in order: J gene, CDR3 length, V gene, CDR3 protein.

TRBJ2-2 | 17 | TRBV3-1 | CASSQDLRKVDTGELFF
TRBJ1-5 | 17 | TRBV28 | CASSSRSGIYSNQPQHF
TRBJ1-5 | 15 | TRBV7-2 | CASSLEGSGVQPQHF
TRBJ2-7 | 14 | TRBV7-9 | CASSSRDRLYEQYF
TRBJ2-1 | 14 | TRBV18 | CASSRDDAYNEQFF
TRBJ2-2 | 17 | TRBV7-9 | CASRTSGRARVTGELFF
TRBJ1-4 | 15 | TRBV7-2 | CASSSMTGRNEKLFF
TRBJ2-7 | 14 | TRBV2 | CASSYGRASYEQYF
TRBJ1-4 | 14 | TRBV29-1 | CSVALVGLNEKLFF
TRBJ1-1 | 15 | TRBV11-2 | CASSSYDRGNTEAFF
TRBJ1-5 | 14 | TRBV10-2 | CASSDFLGNQPQHF
TRBJ2-7 | 15 | TRBV9 | CASSVAPMGAYEQYF
TRBJ2-7 | 16 | TRBV9 | CASSVEGQAGTYEQYF
TRBJ2-3 | 15 | TRBV5-1 | CASSLSGVSTDTQYF
TRBJ1-2 | 14 | TRBV4-1 | CASSQEWGGYGYTF
TRBJ2-7 | 14 | TRBV21-1 | CASRKREGAREQYF